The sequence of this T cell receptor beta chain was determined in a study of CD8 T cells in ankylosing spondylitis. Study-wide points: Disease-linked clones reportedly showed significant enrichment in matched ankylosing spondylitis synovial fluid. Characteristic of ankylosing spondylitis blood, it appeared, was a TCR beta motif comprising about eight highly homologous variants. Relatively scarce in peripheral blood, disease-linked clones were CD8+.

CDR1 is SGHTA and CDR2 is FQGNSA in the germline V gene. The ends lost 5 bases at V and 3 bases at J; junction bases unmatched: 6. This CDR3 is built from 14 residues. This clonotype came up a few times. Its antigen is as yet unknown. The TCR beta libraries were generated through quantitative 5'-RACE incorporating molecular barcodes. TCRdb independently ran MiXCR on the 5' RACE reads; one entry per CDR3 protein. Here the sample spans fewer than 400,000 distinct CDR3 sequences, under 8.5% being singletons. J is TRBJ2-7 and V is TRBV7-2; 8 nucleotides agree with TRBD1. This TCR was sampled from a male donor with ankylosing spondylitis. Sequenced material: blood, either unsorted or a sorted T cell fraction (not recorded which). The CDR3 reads CASSIPGGGYEQYF. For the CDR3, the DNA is TGTGCCAGCAGCATCCCAGGGGGCGGCTACGAGCAGTACTTC.